Listed below are T cell receptor beta chains from one sample, sequenced in a study of shared clonotypes between healthy human individuals. TCRdb's table, derived via immunoSEQ multiplex PCR, lists solely in-frame clones and lacks some. The sample includes about 800,000 clones, about 96% of them seen just once. The sample taken for sequencing was naive CD8+ T cells sorted from blood. These receptors were taken from a man aged 25-45 years in good health. Both conserved end residues are part of each CDR3. The D gene is left open where the match is weak. Expanded clones get a size class; other rows say once, few or many, or leave the size out.

CDR3nt	CDR3aa	d_gene	v_gene	j_gene	abundance
TGTGCCAGCAGACATAGGGGTAGCGCGTCCTACGAGCAGTACTTC	CASRHRGSASYEQYF	.	TRBV6-1	TRBJ2-7	.
TGTGCCAGCAGCGTAGTGCAGAGTGGAGATACGCAGTATTTT	CASSVVQSGDTQYF	.	TRBV9	TRBJ2-3	.
TGTGCCAGCCGGGGGTATGGCTACACCTTC	CASRGYGYTF	.	TRBV2	TRBJ1-2	.
TGTGCCAGCAGCCCGGCCTACCTAGTAAGGGTGGGAGACTATGGCTACACCTTC	CASSPAYLVRVGDYGYTF	.	TRBV5-5	TRBJ1-2	.
TGTGCCAGCAGCCAGGGACACTTATACGAGCAGTACTTC	CASSQGHLYEQYF	.	TRBV11-2	TRBJ2-7	.
TGTGCCAGTAGTATAAGTTTGGGGGCTGAAGCTTTCTTT	CASSISLGAEAFF	.	TRBV19	TRBJ1-1	.
TGTGCCAGCAGCTTAGTGGTAGCGGGAGGCCCCACCGACAATGAGCAGTTCTTC	CASSLVVAGGPTDNEQFF	TRBD2	TRBV7-8	TRBJ2-1	.
TGTGCCAGCAGCAAAGCAGGCGGTACCGATGCAACTAATGAAAAACTGTTTTTT	CASSKAGGTDATNEKLFF	.	TRBV21-1	TRBJ1-4	.
TGTGCCAGCAGTTACTCCGTCCAGGGGACTAATGAAAAACTGTTTTTT	CASSYSVQGTNEKLFF	.	TRBV6-6	TRBJ1-4	.
TGCGCCAGCAGACGGGGGAGGGCCCTCGCCGGGGAGCTGTTTTTT	CASRRGRALAGELFF	TRBD2	TRBV4-3	TRBJ2-2	.
TGTGCCAGCAGCCAGACAGGGAACATTGAAGCTTTCTTT	CASSQTGNIEAFF	TRBD1	TRBV27	TRBJ1-1	.
TGTGCCAGCTCACCACTCGAAGGGGCCATTCAGCCCCAGCATTTT	CASSPLEGAIQPQHF	.	TRBV18	TRBJ1-5	.
TGTGCTAGTGGCTCCGGGAATGAGCAGTTCTTC	CASGSGNEQFF	.	TRBV12-5	TRBJ2-1	.
TGTGCCAGCTCACCACAGCCATCCTACGAGCAGTACTTC	CASSPQPSYEQYF	.	TRBV27	TRBJ2-7	.
TGTGCCAGCAGTGTAGCGGGAGGGGTTAATGAGCAGTTCTTC	CASSVAGGVNEQFF	TRBD2	TRBV2	TRBJ2-1	.
TGTGCCAGCAGTGCATCCGGGACCGGCCATTACGAGCAGTACTTC	CASSASGTGHYEQYF	.	TRBV27	TRBJ2-7	.
TGTGCCAGCAGTGAACTTAATCAGCCCCAGCATTTT	CASSELNQPQHF	.	TRBV25-1	TRBJ1-5	.
TGTGCCAGCAGTTTGTTAGAGAGCTCCTACAATGAGCAGTTCTTC	CASSLLESSYNEQFF	.	TRBV27	TRBJ2-1	once
TGCAGCGTCCCCGGACAGGGGAGGAACTATGGCTACACCTTC	CSVPGQGRNYGYTF	TRBD1	TRBV29-1	TRBJ1-2	.
TGTGCCAGCAGACCCACTCCGGGCTACGAGCAGTACTTC	CASRPTPGYEQYF	.	TRBV28	TRBJ2-7	few
TGTGCCAGCAGCCAGGGTGGGACTGAAGCTTTCTTT	CASSQGGTEAFF	.	TRBV16	TRBJ1-1	.
TGTGCCATCAGTCACGACTGGAACACTGAAGCTTTCTTT	CAISHDWNTEAFF	.	TRBV10-3	TRBJ1-1	.
TGTGCCAGCCAGACAGGGGCGGATGAGCAGTTCTTC	CASQTGADEQFF	TRBD1	TRBV27	TRBJ2-1	.